This passage covers 23 T cell receptor beta chains from one sample sequenced in a study of cytomegalovirus exposure and HLA in healthy donors. The PCR was carried out with 60 Vbeta primers and 13 Jbeta primers. Here immunoSEQ multiplex PCR was the method, and the copy in TCRdb shows in-frame clones only, minus some. Among around 150,000 clones listed, 84% were seen once. Sequencing used PBMCs. The receptors were gathered from a boy aged 2 to 9 in good health and CMV-seronegative.

The chain has TRBV5-1 and TRBJ1-6, with no clear D. The CDR3 covers 14 residues. Per germline, CDR1 SGHRS and CDR2 YFSETQ. Trimming took off 4 bases at V and 7 bases at J, with 12 bases between the two ends. The DNA of the CDR3 is TGCGCCAGCAGCCCCTTGAGGGAAAATTCACCCCTCCACTTT. This gives the protein CASSPLRENSPLHF.

The chain combines TRBV27 with TRBJ2-7; 9 bases fit TRBD1. The length of the CDR3 is 15 residues. Losses at the gene ends were 3 bases for V and 5 bases for J; bases not matched to a gene: 8. The germline V gene encodes CDR1 MNHEY and CDR2 SMNVEV (reference sequence). The CDR3 reads CASSFLWTGDHEQYF. DNA of the CDR3: TGTGCCAGCAGTTTTTTGTGGACAGGGGACCACGAGCAGTACTTC.

The chain is built from TRBV27 and TRBJ1-1; 7 positions match TRBD1. Trimming took 4 bases from V and 4 from J; bases not matched to a gene: 6. Germline V gene sequence: CDR1 MNHEY, CDR2 SMNVEV (reference sequence). This CDR3 contains 14 residues. The CDR3 is CASSWQGGLTEAFF. The CDR3 DNA reads TGTGCCAGCAGTTGGCAGGGGGGCCTCACTGAAGCTTTCTTT.

The V gene is TRBV7-6, the J gene TRBJ1-4; 8 positions match TRBD1. The CDR3 is 15 amino acids. Germline loops: CDR1 SGHVS, CDR2 FNYEAQ. V was pared by 4 bases and J by 7 bases, with 8 bases of the junction left unmatched. The CDR3 protein is CASSSTDRAGEKLFF. DNA for the CDR3: TGTGCCAGCAGCTCTACGGACAGGGCGGGTGAAAAACTGTTTTTT.

The chain has TRBV5-1 and TRBJ2-7, with D perhaps matching TRBD1 (6 bases). Germline values: CDR1 SGHRS, CDR2 YFSETQ. This CDR3 is 15 amino acids long. V was clipped by 2 bases and J by 0 bases, with 12 bases between them. CDR3 DNA: TGCGCCAGCAGCTTAGGGACACTTGACTCCTACGAGCAGTACTTC. Amino acid sequence: CASSLGTLDSYEQYF.

The chain carries TRBV5-1 and TRBJ1-5, with TRBD1 matching 7 bases. Germline assignment: CDR1 SGHRS and CDR2 YFSETQ. The CDR3 has 16 residues. The V and J ends lost 0 bases and 4 bases, in that order; junction bases with no gene match: 7. The CDR3 loop is CASSLGTGGLNQPQHF. CDR3 bases: TGCGCCAGCAGCTTGGGGACAGGAGGGCTTAATCAGCCCCAGCATTTT.

This chain uses TRBV27 with TRBJ1-2, with 9 bases aligning to TRBD1. The junction had 9 bases not matched to a gene; V was cut back by 5 bases and J by 8 bases. This CDR3 is 14 amino acids long. From germline, CDR1 is MNHEY and CDR2 SMNVEV (reference sequence). The CDR3 loop reads CASSPGTGRLGYTF. For the CDR3, the DNA is TGTGCCAGCAGTCCCGGGACAGGGCGGTTAGGCTACACCTTC.

Only one count was recorded for this clone. The chain links TRBV28 to TRBJ2-7; 11 positions match TRBD2. J lost 2 bases, V lost 10 bases, and 16 bases had no gene match. The CDR3 covers 17 residues. Germline-derived CDR1 and CDR2 are MDHEN and SYDVKM. CDR3 nucleotides: TGTGCCACCCAGTACAGGGCTAGCGGGAGGCCCACCTACGAGCAGTACTTC. Protein sequence: CATQYRASGRPTYEQYF.

This chain joins TRBV28 and TRBJ2-7; D remains ambiguous. CDR3 length: 19 residues. V shed 1 base and J shed 3 bases, with 25 bases lying between them. Germline loops: CDR1 MDHEN, CDR2 SYDVKM. The CDR3 region is CASSLFPSQRASLDYEQYF. The CDR3 DNA reads as TGTGCCAGCAGTTTATTTCCCAGTCAGCGTGCATCGTTGGACTACGAGCAGTACTTC.

This sequence joins TRBV19 and TRBJ1-4; unclear D gene. This CDR3 has 14 amino acids. Germline V lookup: CDR1 LNHDA, CDR2 SQIVND (reference sequence). V was clipped by 5 bases and J by 2 bases, with 9 bases between them. The CDR3 loop reads CASSPFRTNEKLFF. The CDR3 region has the DNA TGTGCCAGTAGTCCCTTCCGGACTAATGAAAAACTGTTTTTT.

The V and J genes are TRBV5-1 and TRBJ1-2; D is undetermined. The CDR3 loop spans 18 amino acids. Germline V gene sequence: CDR1 SGHRS, CDR2 YFSETQ. V lost 0 bases and J lost 5, with 23 bases in between. CDR3 DNA: TGCGCCAGCAGCTTGGCTCGGAGTGAAGGCCGGAATACTTATGGCTACACCTTC. Amino acid sequence: CASSLARSEGRNTYGYTF.

The chain employs TRBV6-5 and TRBJ2-5; 7 bases fit TRBD1. The germline V gene has CDR1 MNHEY and CDR2 SVGAGI. V dropped 4 bases and J dropped 2; count of bases not matched to a gene: 4. There are 14 residues in the CDR3. The CDR3 nucleotides read TGTGCCAGCAGTTTTACAGGGGATCAAGAGACCCAGTACTTC. Translating it yields CASSFTGDQETQYF.

The chain employs TRBV7-9 and TRBJ2-5; 11 positions match TRBD2. The end of the DNA is better explained by TRBJ2-7, so the J call may be wrong. From germline, CDR1 is SEHNR and CDR2 FQNEAQ (reference sequence). The CDR3 length is 16 residues. The CDR3 reads CASSSVTSGSSYEQYF. The CDR3 DNA reads as TGTGCCAGCAGCTCCGTTACTAGCGGGAGCTCCTACGAGCAGTACTTC.

The chain links TRBV5-1 to TRBJ2-7; 9 nucleotides match TRBD1. J gave up 7 bases and V 3 bases, and 11 bases lay outside the gene matches. This CDR3 is 15 amino acids long. CDR1 SGHRS and CDR2 YFSETQ come from the germline V gene. The CDR3 here is CASSSEAGQGREQYF. Written as DNA, the CDR3 is TGCGCCAGCAGCTCGGAAGCAGGACAGGGGAGAGAGCAGTACTTC.

This clone was seen only once. The genes are TRBV10-1 and TRBJ2-5; D perhaps matches TRBD2 (6 bases). The CDR3 spans 13 residues. The germline V gene encodes CDR1 WNHNN and CDR2 SYGVQD (reference sequence). Between the trimmed V and J ends, which lost 6 bases and 2 bases, there was a span of 10 bases. The CDR3 DNA follows: TGCGCCAGCAGCCCGGGACTGCAAGAGACCCAGTACTTC. Its protein is CASSPGLQETQYF.

The chain has TRBV7-2 and TRBJ1-5; 10 nucleotides align to TRBD1. The CDR3 spans 15 residues. Germline assignment: CDR1 SGHTA and CDR2 FQGNSA. V lost 3 bases and J lost 8; bases outside the gene matches: 7. This chain's CDR3 is CASSFGTGVAKPQHF. The CDR3 DNA reads TGTGCCAGCAGCTTCGGGACAGGGGTGGCGAAGCCCCAGCATTTT.

V usage is TRBV27 and J usage is TRBJ2-1; TRBD2 matches at 8 bases. Looked up from germline, CDR1 is MNHEY and CDR2 is SMNVEV (reference sequence). This CDR3 comprises 13 residues. V lost 3 bases to trimming and J lost 9 bases; unmatched junction nucleotides: 4. The CDR3 region is CASSLAGGSEQFF. The CDR3 DNA reads TGTGCCAGCAGTTTGGCGGGAGGCTCTGAGCAGTTCTTC.

V usage is TRBV7-7 and J usage is TRBJ2-1, with TRBD2 matching over 9 bases. Germline loops: CDR1 SSHAT, CDR2 FNYEAQ (reference sequence). This CDR3 has 14 amino acids. V trimming: 3 bases; J trimming: 5 bases; junction bases outside the gene matches: 2. This CDR3 is CASSFRLADNEQFF. As DNA, the CDR3 is TGTGCCAGCAGCTTTAGACTAGCGGACAATGAGCAGTTCTTC.

The rearrangement links TRBV28 to TRBJ2-3; D not certain. V was shortened by 5 bases and J by 2 bases, with 5 bases between the two germline ends. The germline gives CDR1 MDHEN, CDR2 SYDVKM. This CDR3 region has 12 residues. The CDR3: CASSGVTDTQYF. DNA of the CDR3: TGTGCCAGCAGTGGAGTCACAGATACGCAGTATTTT.

The CDR3 protein is CASSLDLELGGNEQFF. In DNA form, the CDR3 reads TGCGCCAGCAGCTTGGATCTTGAACTCGGGGGTAATGAGCAGTTCTTC. The chain links TRBV5-1 to TRBJ2-1, with D tentatively TRBD2 (6 bases). V lost 0 bases to trimming and J lost 7 bases, with 17 bases between them. CDR1 and CDR2 (germline): SGHRS, YFSETQ. This CDR3 has 16 residues.

This chain connects TRBV10-3 to TRBJ2-7; 7 bases fit TRBD1. The germline V gene encodes CDR1 ENHRY and CDR2 SYGVKD. V was clipped by 2 bases and J by 3 bases; unmatched bases: 10. The CDR3 is 16 amino acids. The CDR3 protein is CAISEPKQTGFYEQYF. Written as DNA, the CDR3 is TGTGCCATCAGTGAGCCAAAACAGACAGGGTTCTACGAGCAGTACTTC.

The rearrangement joins TRBV9 to TRBJ2-2, with TRBD2 matching 11 bases. The CDR3 runs to 15 residues. From germline, CDR1 is SGDLS and CDR2 YYNGEE. V lost 3 bases and J lost 3; bases outside the gene matches: 1. The CDR3 nucleotides are TGTGCCAGCAGCGGACTAGCGGGGTACACCGGGGAGCTGTTTTTT. Encoded protein: CASSGLAGYTGELFF.

V and J are TRBV4-2 and TRBJ2-2; D is perhaps TRBD1 (6 bases). V was clipped by 0 bases and J by 3 bases, with 17 bases between them. The V gene's germline CDR1 is LGHNA and CDR2 YNFKEQ. This CDR3 has 18 amino acids. The CDR3 DNA follows: TGTGCCAGCAGCCAAGATACCGGGACACCCGTTGACACCGGGGAGCTGTTTTTT. Translating gives CASSQDTGTPVDTGELFF.